This T cell receptor (beta chain) was identified during a study of cytotoxic CD8 clonotypes in ibrutinib-treated CLL. This clone was counted between two and nine times. The data were produced by immunoSEQ multiplex PCR, yet TCRdb's version contains in-frame clones alone and is incomplete. This sample has about 130,000 clones, with around three quarters found just once. From cryopreserved PBMCs came roughly 1.8 micrograms of genomic DNA used for TCR beta libraries. This CDR3 has 15 amino acids. Germline V gene lookup returns CDR1 LNHDA and CDR2 SQIVND (reference sequence). Trimming left V 5 bases short and J 0 bases short, with 8 bases between.

Material: PBMCs, obtained after 12 months of ibrutinib treatment. The source is a human donor with chronic lymphocytic leukemia. The chain recombines TRBV19 with TRBJ2-6; D is undetermined. CDR3 sequence (DNA): TGTGCCAGTAGTCTGTTCCCCTCTGGGGCCAACGTCCTGACTTTC. Its translation is CASSLFPSGANVLTF.